This T cell receptor beta chain was captured by sequencing in a study of identical twins. TCRdb redid the calling of the 5' RACE reads with MiXCR, one entry per CDR3 protein. The table shows hundreds of thousands of distinct CDR3 sequences, with over 9% occurring only once. This sample also appeared in a second study, on yellow fever vaccine responses in identical twins.

Sequenced input: PBMCs. The sequence was obtained from a young woman in good health.

In DNA, the CDR3 is TGTGCCAGCAGCACCGTAGCGACAGATACGCAGTATTTT. It encodes CASSTVATDTQYF. The V and J genes are TRBV9 and TRBJ2-3, with D perhaps matching TRBD2 (5 bases). The CDR3 is 13 residues long. Germline CDR1 SGDLS, CDR2 YYNGEE. V lost 4 bases and J 3 bases, leaving 9 bases between the germline ends.